Following are 18 T cell receptor beta chains from one sample sequenced in a study of shared clonotypes between healthy human individuals. The assay was immunoSEQ multiplex PCR, and TCRdb's table has in-frame clones only and misses some. The table has 2 million to 2.5 million clones, just over 90% seen once. Sequencing used naive CD4+ T cells from PBMCs. Subset noted: CD45RA+ positively selected. The origin of the receptors is a man aged 18 to 29 in good health. Some clones in this sample may be carry-over from other donors' samples.

The chain uses TRBV6-5 and TRBJ1-1, with a possible D match to TRBD1 (6 bases). The CDR3 covers 16 residues. The V gene's germline CDR1 is MNHEY and CDR2 SVGAGI. Trimming took off 4 bases at V and 3 bases at J, with 18 bases between the two ends. The CDR3 protein is CASSSQGGRGHTEAFF. The DNA of the CDR3 is TGTGCCAGCAGTTCCCAAGGGGGAAGGGGACACACTGAAGCTTTCTTT.

The chain is built from TRBV5-1 and TRBJ2-1; possibly TRBD2 for D (5 bases). CDR3 size: 17 residues. Germline CDR1 SGHRS, CDR2 YFSETQ. V was pared by 7 bases and J by 0 bases, with 20 bases between. The CDR3 sequence: CASSLLGLGSSYNEQFF. DNA of the CDR3: TGCGCCAGCTCACTCCTCGGTCTAGGGAGCTCCTACAATGAGCAGTTCTTC.

The J gene is TRBJ2-5, the V gene TRBV11-1, with D perhaps TRBD2 (6 bases). The V gene's germline CDR1 is SGHAT and CDR2 FQDESV (reference sequence). The CDR3 is 13 amino acids. V lost 5 bases, J lost 2 bases, and 9 bases lay in between. The CDR3 bases are TGTGCCAGCAGCCGGGACTTTCAAGAGACCCAGTACTTC. Its protein product is CASSRDFQETQYF.

The chain joins TRBV7-6 to TRBJ2-7; D is perhaps TRBD1 (6 bases). CDR3 length: 14 residues. The germline V gene encodes CDR1 SGHVS and CDR2 FNYEAQ. Trimming pared 4 bases from V and 12 bases from J, leaving 22 bases between. This CDR3 is CASSSPSRTGIRYF. Written as DNA, the CDR3 is TGTGCCAGCAGCTCACCTTCACGAACAGGGATTCGGTACTTC. Based on the CDR3 plus reference TRBV7-6 and TRBJ2-7, the full variable domain is GAGVSQSPRYKVTKRGQDVALRCDPISGHVSLYWYRQALGQGPEFLTYFNYEAQQDKSGLPNDRFSAERPEGSISTLTIQRTEQRDSAMYRCASSSPSRTGIRYFGPGTRLTVT.

This clone showed up just once. This rearrangement joins TRBV6-6 to TRBJ2-3; a possible D gene is TRBD2 (5 bases). The CDR3 is made up of 16 amino acids. V lost 5 bases and J 4 bases, leaving 19 bases between the germline ends. Germline CDR1 reads MNHNY; CDR2 reads SVGAGI (reference sequence). CDR3 protein: CASSPIARGPPDTQYF. For the CDR3, the DNA is TGTGCCAGCAGTCCGATAGCGAGAGGGCCACCAGATACGCAGTATTTT.

V usage is TRBV7-6 and J usage is TRBJ1-3; a weak D match, TRBD1 (6 bases). The CDR3 runs to 18 residues. Germline V gives CDR1 SGHVS, CDR2 FNYEAQ. V lost 1 base and J lost 3, with 19 bases in between. The DNA of the CDR3 is TGTGCCAGCAGCTTAGGAGTTCGGGGGGCCTTATTTGGAAACACCATATATTTT. This translates into CASSLGVRGALFGNTIYF.

The chain's CDR3 is CATLSRNTGELFF. CDR3 DNA sequence: TGTGCCACCCTCTCAAGGAACACCGGGGAGCTGTTTTTT. V is TRBV28 and J is TRBJ2-2; D gene ambiguous. CDR3 length: 13 amino acids. The germline V and J ends were trimmed by 10 bases and 1 base, with 10 bases remaining between them. Germline lookup yields CDR1 MDHEN and CDR2 SYDVKM.

The CDR3: CASSLAPGAIPSNTEAFF. CDR3 nucleotides: TGTGCCAGCAGCTTAGCGCCCGGGGCCATTCCATCGAACACTGAAGCTTTCTTT. The chain employs TRBV7-8 and TRBJ1-1; D possibly corresponds to TRBD1 (5 bases). Germline V gene sequence: CDR1 SGHVS, CDR2 FQNEAQ. This CDR3 contains 18 residues. V lost 0 bases and J lost 1, with 18 bases in between.

About this clone: The same CDR3 is also encoded by other DNA sequences in this sample. The chain links TRBV28 to TRBJ2-5; 7 nucleotides agree with TRBD2. This CDR3 region has 15 residues. CDR1 and CDR2 from the germline V gene are MDHEN and SYDVKM. Trimming cost V 3 bases and J 1 base; bases outside gene matches: 5. CDR3 residues: CASSLGGGPQETQYF. The CDR3 nucleotides are TGTGCCAGCAGTTTGGGGGGAGGGCCCCAAGAGACCCAGTACTTC.

Details on this clone: One junction end does not reproduce the germline sequence, and a read error may be involved. The chain recombines TRBV7-9 with TRBJ2-1; TRBD2 is a possible D gene (5 bases). This CDR3 spans 15 amino acids. Germline CDR1 is SEHNR and CDR2 is FQNEAQ (reference sequence). As DNA, the CDR3 is TGTGCCAGCAGCCTAGCTAGTCCCCTTAACAATGAGCAGTTCTTC. This translates into CASSLASPLNNEQFF.

This chain links TRBV10-3 with TRBJ2-3, with 9 bases that match TRBD1. The CDR3 runs to 15 residues. Germline V gives CDR1 ENHRY, CDR2 SYGVKD. V gave up 4 bases and J gave up 8 bases; unmatched junction bases: 10. The CDR3 bases are TGTGCCATCAGTGGGGGACAGGGTATGAGAACTACGCAGTATTTT. This encodes CAISGGQGMRTTQYF.

This chain connects TRBV14 to TRBJ1-1; a weak D match, TRBD1 (5 bases). The germline V gene encodes CDR1 SGHDN and CDR2 FVKESK. This CDR3 spans 16 amino acids. Trimming took 2 bases from V and 4 from J, leaving 17 bases between them. The CDR3: CASSQQMTDSGTEAFF. Here the CDR3 DNA reads TGTGCCAGCAGCCAACAAATGACAGACTCGGGCACTGAAGCTTTCTTT.

The rearrangement links TRBV10-3 to TRBJ2-4; 7 nucleotides line up with TRBD2. Per germline, CDR1 ENHRY and CDR2 SYGVKD. The CDR3 is 16 residues long. With 3 bases clipped from V and 0 bases from J, the junction kept 5 bases outside the gene matches. The CDR3 nucleotides are TGTGCCATCAGTGAATGGGCGGGAGAAGCCAAAAACATTCAGTACTTC. This encodes CAISEWAGEAKNIQYF.

The chain joins TRBV19 to TRBJ2-1; D possibly corresponds to TRBD1 (6 bases). The germline V and J ends were trimmed by 2 bases and 9 bases, with 11 bases remaining between them. Per germline, CDR1 LNHDA and CDR2 SQIVND (reference sequence). This CDR3 is 13 amino acids long. The CDR3 DNA is TGTGCCAGTAGTATATTACAGGGCGGTGAGCAGTTCTTC. It translates to CASSILQGGEQFF.

V is TRBV5-1 and J is TRBJ2-7; 13 nucleotides agree with TRBD2. V lost 4 bases, J lost 6 bases, and 4 bases stayed unmatched. The germline gives CDR1 SGHRS, CDR2 YFSETQ. CDR3 length: 14 amino acids. CDR3 nucleotides: TGCGCCAGCAGCCGAGGACTAGCGGGGGTCGAGCAGTACTTC. It translates to CASSRGLAGVEQYF. Full variable domain (outside the CDR3, taken from reference TRBV5-1 and TRBJ2-7): KAGVTQTPRYLIKTRGQQVTLSCSPISGHRSVSWYQQTPGQGLQFLFEYFSETQRNKGNFPGRFSGRQFSNSRSEMNVSTLELGDSALYLCASSRGLAGVEQYFGPGTRLTVT.

The chain links TRBV2 to TRBJ2-7; TRBD1 agrees at 9 bases. V lost 7 bases, J lost 6 bases, and 10 bases stayed unmatched. Germline V gives CDR1 SNHLY, CDR2 FYNNEI. This CDR3 is 14 amino acids long. The CDR3 is CASTTQGASGEQYF. In DNA, the CDR3 is TGTGCCAGCACAACACAGGGGGCATCGGGCGAGCAGTACTTC. Filled out from reference TRBV2 and TRBJ2-7, the complete variable domain reads EPEVTQTPSHQVTQMGQEVILRCVPISNHLYFYWYRQILGQKVEFLVSFYNNEISEKSEIFDDQFSVERPDGSNFTLKIRSTKLEDSAMYFCASTTQGASGEQYFGPGTRLTVT.

The rearrangement links TRBV7-9 to TRBJ2-1; D is unresolved. The CDR3 is 16 residues long. CDR1 and CDR2 (germline): SEHNR, FQNEAQ (reference sequence). Trimming removed 2 bases from V and 0 bases from J, with 11 bases in between. CDR3 sequence reads: CASSLLAPTSYNEQFF. The CDR3 nucleotides read TGTGCCAGCAGCTTACTGGCGCCAACCTCCTACAATGAGCAGTTCTTC.

This sequence joins TRBV2 and TRBJ2-3; 9 nucleotides align to TRBD1. This CDR3 is built from 15 residues. The ends lost 4 bases at V and 3 bases at J; junction bases unmatched: 5. CDR1 is SNHLY, CDR2 FYNNEI, per germline. The CDR3 region is CASSGGTGLTDTQYF. The CDR3 DNA sequence: TGTGCCAGCAGTGGTGGGACAGGGCTTACAGATACGCAGTATTTT.